Listed here are 8 T cell receptor beta chains from one sample, sequenced in a study of blood T cell repertoires in COVID-19. Clones were read by immunoSEQ multiplex PCR, and TCRdb kept only the in-frame ones, dropping some. This sample has 200,000 to 300,000 clones, with approximately 88% found just once. Sample: peripheral blood. These receptors originate from a human donor in a cohort sampled during active COVID-19.

V is TRBV16 and J is TRBJ1-2, with D uncertain. The CDR3 totals 13 residues. Trimming took 0 bases from V and 7 from J, leaving 9 bases between them. In germline, CDR1 is KGHSY, CDR2 FQNENV. The CDR3 region is CASSQSTTLGYTF. CDR3 nucleotides: TGTGCCAGCAGCCAATCGACAACGCTTGGCTACACCTTC.

V gene TRBV4-3 combines with J gene TRBJ2-5; possible D gene TRBD2, 6 bases. The CDR3 runs to 13 residues. The V and J ends lost 0 bases and 7 bases respectively, with 9 bases between them. Germline CDR1 LGHNA, CDR2 YSLEER. CDR3 in amino acids: CASSQDPGGTQYF. The CDR3 coding sequence is TGCGCCAGCAGCCAAGATCCCGGGGGGACCCAGTACTTC.

In its sample, this clone was seen a few times. The CDR3 DNA follows: TGCGCCAGCAGCCAAGTAACAGGGGTCACTGAAGCTTTCTTT. Translation gives CASSQVTGVTEAFF. The chain employs TRBV4-1 and TRBJ1-1; 7 nucleotides agree with TRBD1. V lost 1 base, J lost 4 bases, and 3 bases stayed unmatched. This CDR3 spans 14 amino acids. CDR1 is MGHRA and CDR2 is YSYEKL in the germline V gene.

The rearrangement joins TRBV7-2 to TRBJ2-7, with D maybe TRBD2 (5 bases). This CDR3 is built from 17 residues. Germline CDR1 reads SGHTA; CDR2 reads FQGNSA. The germline V and J ends were trimmed by 1 base and 2 bases, with 18 bases remaining between them. As DNA, the CDR3 is TGTGCCAGCAGCTTAGACCCCCTTGGCGGGTTAACCTACGAGCAGTACTTC. It codes for CASSLDPLGGLTYEQYF.

This sequence joins TRBV4-3 and TRBJ2-7, with 8 bases identical to TRBD1. J lost 3 bases, V lost 1 base, and 2 bases had no gene match. Germline V lookup: CDR1 LGHNA, CDR2 YSLEER. The CDR3 spans 14 residues. CDR3 sequence: CASSQGQGNYEQYF. In DNA, the CDR3 is TGCGCCAGCAGCCAAGGACAGGGGAACTACGAGCAGTACTTC.

This clone occurred once. V usage is TRBV5-8 and J usage is TRBJ2-7, with D tentatively TRBD1 (6 bases). The CDR3 is made up of 16 amino acids. Per the germline V gene, CDR1 is SGHTS and CDR2 is YDEGEE. Trimming shortened V by 2 bases and J by 2 bases, and 17 bases separated the two germline ends. For the CDR3, the DNA is TGTGCCAGCAGCTTCCTGGACAGCTACAACCCCTACGAGCAGTACTTC. Translating it yields CASSFLDSYNPYEQYF. The complete variable domain, with remaining parts taken from reference TRBV5-8 and TRBJ2-7, reads EAGVTQSPTHLIKTRGQQATLRCSPISGHTSVYWYQQALGLGLQFLLWYDEGEERNRGNFPPRFSGRQFPNYSSELNVNALELEDSALYLCASSFLDSYNPYEQYFGPGTRLTVT.

The chain joins TRBV6-6 to TRBJ1-1, with a weak D call TRBD1 (5 bases). CDR1 MNHNY and CDR2 SVGAGI come from the germline V gene (reference sequence). The CDR3 is 19 amino acids. V shed 5 bases and J shed 8 bases, with 33 bases lying between them. CDR3 DNA sequence: TGTGCCAGCAGTCCAGACCTACGGTACTCTACCGGCAGTAAGGGGGAAGCTTTCTTT. Translation gives CASSPDLRYSTGSKGEAFF.

The chain couples TRBV15 to TRBJ1-3; 12 nucleotides match TRBD1. Germline lookup yields CDR1 LNHNV and CDR2 YYDKDF (reference sequence). This CDR3 comprises 14 residues. Trimming took 5 bases from V and 8 from J; bases not matched to a gene: 4. The CDR3 loop is CATSPGQGAHTIYF. In nucleotides, the CDR3 is TGTGCCACCAGCCCGGGACAGGGGGCCCACACCATATATTTT. The full variable domain, rest sourced from reference TRBV15 and TRBJ1-3, is DAMVIQNPRYQVTQFGKPVTLSCSQTLNHNVMYWYQQKSSQAPKLLFHYYDKDFNNEADTPDNFQSRRPNTSFCFLDIRSPGLGDTAMYLCATSPGQGAHTIYFGEGSWLTVV.